This T cell receptor beta chain stems from a study of patients and donors after allogeneic stem cell transplantation. CDR3 length equals 14 residues. V was trimmed by 4 bases and J by 7 bases, leaving 13 bases between them. Germline-derived CDR1 and CDR2 are MDHEN and SYDVKM. TCRdb reprocessed the RT-PCR reads via MiXCR and lists one record per CDR3 protein. The table has fewer than 500,000 distinct CDR3 sequences, 16% seen once; the top ten hold around 6.8%. V and J are TRBV28 and TRBJ1-4; D unclear. The sequenced sample consisted of blood, either unsorted or a sorted T cell fraction (not recorded which). This receptor was identified in a human donor who was either an allogeneic HSCT recipient or a stem cell or donor lymphocyte infusion donor (not recorded which). It is not recorded whose cells these are; they may come from a transplant donor. CDR3 in DNA: TGTGCCAGCAGTTCCCCGTCGGAGGTTGAAAAACTGTTTTTT. Translation gives CASSSPSEVEKLFF. The variable domain in full, with the rest retrieved from reference TRBV28 and TRBJ1-4, is DVKVTQSSRYLVKRTGEKVFLECVQDMDHENMFWYRQDPGLGLRLIYFSYDVKMKEKGDIPEGYSVSREKKERFSLILESASTNQTSMYLCASSSPSEVEKLFFGSGTQLSVL.